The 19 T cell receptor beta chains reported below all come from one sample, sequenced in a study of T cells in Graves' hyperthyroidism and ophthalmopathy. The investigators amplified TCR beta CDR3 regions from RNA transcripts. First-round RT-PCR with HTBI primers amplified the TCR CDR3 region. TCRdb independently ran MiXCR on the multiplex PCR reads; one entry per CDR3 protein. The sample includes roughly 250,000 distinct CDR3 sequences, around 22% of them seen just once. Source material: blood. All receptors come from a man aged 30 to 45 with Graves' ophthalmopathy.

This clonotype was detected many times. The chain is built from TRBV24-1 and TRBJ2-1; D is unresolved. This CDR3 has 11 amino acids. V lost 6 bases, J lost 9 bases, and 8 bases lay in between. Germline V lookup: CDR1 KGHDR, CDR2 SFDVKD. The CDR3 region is CATSIQTEQFF. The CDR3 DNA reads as TGTGCCACCAGTATCCAGACTGAGCAGTTCTTC.

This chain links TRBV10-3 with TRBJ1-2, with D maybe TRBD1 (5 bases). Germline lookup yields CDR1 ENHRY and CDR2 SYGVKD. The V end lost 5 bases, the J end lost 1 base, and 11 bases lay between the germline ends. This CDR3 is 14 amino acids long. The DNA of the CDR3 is TGTGCCATCAGTAAAGACAGCGGTAACTATGGCTACACCTTC. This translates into CAISKDSGNYGYTF.

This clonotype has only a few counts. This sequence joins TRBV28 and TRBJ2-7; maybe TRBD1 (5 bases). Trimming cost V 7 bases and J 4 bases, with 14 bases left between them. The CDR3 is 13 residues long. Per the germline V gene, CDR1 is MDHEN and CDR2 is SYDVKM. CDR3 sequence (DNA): TGTGCCAGCACCCTACCCGGACAATACGAGCAGTACTTC. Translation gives CASTLPGQYEQYF.

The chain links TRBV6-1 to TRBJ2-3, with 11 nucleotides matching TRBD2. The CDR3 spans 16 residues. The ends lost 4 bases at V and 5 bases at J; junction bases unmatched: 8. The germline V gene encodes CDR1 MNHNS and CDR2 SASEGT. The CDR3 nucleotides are TGTGCCAGCAGTGCCACTAGCGGGAGTGCAGGAGATACGCAGTATTTT. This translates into CASSATSGSAGDTQYF.

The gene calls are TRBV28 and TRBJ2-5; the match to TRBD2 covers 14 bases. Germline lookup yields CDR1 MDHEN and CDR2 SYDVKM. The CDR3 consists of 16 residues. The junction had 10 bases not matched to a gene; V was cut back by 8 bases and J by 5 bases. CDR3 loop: CASDPGLAGATETQYF. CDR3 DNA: TGTGCCAGCGACCCGGGACTAGCGGGAGCGACGGAGACCCAGTACTTC.

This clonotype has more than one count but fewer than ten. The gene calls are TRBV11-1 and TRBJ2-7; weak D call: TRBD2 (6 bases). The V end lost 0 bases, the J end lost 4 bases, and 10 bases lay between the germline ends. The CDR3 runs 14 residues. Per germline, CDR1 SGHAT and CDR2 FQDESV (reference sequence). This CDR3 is CASSLAPSAYEQYF. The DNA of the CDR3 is TGTGCCAGCAGCTTAGCTCCTAGCGCATACGAGCAGTACTTC.

The CDR3 is CASSFRGGGQPQHF. The CDR3 coding sequence is TGTGCCAGCAGTTTTAGGGGGGGGGGGCAGCCCCAGCATTTT. This chain connects TRBV27 to TRBJ1-5; weak D call: TRBD1 (6 bases). Germline CDR1 is MNHEY and CDR2 is SMNVEV (reference sequence). V was pared by 3 bases and J by 7 bases, with 13 bases between. The CDR3 is 14 amino acids.

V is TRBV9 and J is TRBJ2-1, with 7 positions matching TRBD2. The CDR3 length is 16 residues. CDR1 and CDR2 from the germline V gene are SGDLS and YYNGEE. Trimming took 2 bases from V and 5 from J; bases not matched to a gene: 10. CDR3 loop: CASSVFGTTPHNEQFF. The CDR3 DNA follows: TGTGCCAGCAGCGTCTTCGGGACTACCCCTCACAATGAGCAGTTCTTC.

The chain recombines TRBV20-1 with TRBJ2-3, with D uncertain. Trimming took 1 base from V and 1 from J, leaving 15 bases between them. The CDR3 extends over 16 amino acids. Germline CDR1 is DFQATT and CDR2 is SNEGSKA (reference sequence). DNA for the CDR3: TGCAGTGCTAGAGTGGCCATACGCGTGGGCACAGATACGCAGTATTTT. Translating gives CSARVAIRVGTDTQYF.

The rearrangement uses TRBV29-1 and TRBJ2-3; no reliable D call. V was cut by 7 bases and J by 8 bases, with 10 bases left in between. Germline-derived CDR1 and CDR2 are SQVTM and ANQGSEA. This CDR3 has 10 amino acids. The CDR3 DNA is TGCAGCGCCCGAATGGGTACGCAGTATTTT. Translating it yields CSARMGTQYF.

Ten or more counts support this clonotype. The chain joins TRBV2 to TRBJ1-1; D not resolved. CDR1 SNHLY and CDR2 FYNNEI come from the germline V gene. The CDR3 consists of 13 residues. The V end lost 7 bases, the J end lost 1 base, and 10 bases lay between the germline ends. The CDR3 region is CASIVRQNTEAFF. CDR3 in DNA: TGTGCCAGCATAGTTCGACAGAACACTGAAGCTTTCTTT.

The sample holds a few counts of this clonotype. The CDR3 is CASSIRSGGTEAFF. Written as DNA, the CDR3 is TGTGCCAGTAGTATCCGGTCGGGAGGCACTGAAGCTTTCTTT. This chain links TRBV19 with TRBJ1-1; D remains unclear. V lost 3 bases, J lost 4 bases, and 12 bases lay in between. This CDR3 contains 14 residues. Germline V gene sequence: CDR1 LNHDA, CDR2 SQIVND (reference sequence).

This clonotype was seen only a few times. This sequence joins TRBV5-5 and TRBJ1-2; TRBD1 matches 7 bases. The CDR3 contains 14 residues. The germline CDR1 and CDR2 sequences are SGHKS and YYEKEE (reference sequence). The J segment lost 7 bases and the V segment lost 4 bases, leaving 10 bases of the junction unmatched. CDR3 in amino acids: CASSLIGDSAGYTF. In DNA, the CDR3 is TGTGCCAGCAGCCTCATTGGGGACAGCGCTGGCTACACCTTC.

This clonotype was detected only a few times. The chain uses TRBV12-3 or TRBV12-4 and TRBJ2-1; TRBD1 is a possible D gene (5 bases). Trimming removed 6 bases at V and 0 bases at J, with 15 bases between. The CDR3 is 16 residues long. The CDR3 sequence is CASRDAGPSSYNEQFF. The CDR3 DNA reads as TGTGCCAGCAGAGACGCAGGGCCCAGCTCCTACAATGAGCAGTTCTTC.

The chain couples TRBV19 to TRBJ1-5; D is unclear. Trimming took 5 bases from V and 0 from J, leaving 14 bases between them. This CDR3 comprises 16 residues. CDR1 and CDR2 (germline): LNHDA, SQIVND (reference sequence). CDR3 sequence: CASSLKNFYSNQPQHF. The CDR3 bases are TGTGCCAGTAGTTTAAAGAATTTCTATAGCAATCAGCCCCAGCATTTT.

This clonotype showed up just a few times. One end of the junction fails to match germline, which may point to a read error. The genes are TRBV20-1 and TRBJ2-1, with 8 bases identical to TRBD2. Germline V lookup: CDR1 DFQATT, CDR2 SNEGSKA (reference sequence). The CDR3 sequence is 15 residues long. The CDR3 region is CSARESGSSYNEQFF. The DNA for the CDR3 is TGCAGTGCTAGGGAGAGCGGGAGCTCCTACAATGAACAGTTCTTC.

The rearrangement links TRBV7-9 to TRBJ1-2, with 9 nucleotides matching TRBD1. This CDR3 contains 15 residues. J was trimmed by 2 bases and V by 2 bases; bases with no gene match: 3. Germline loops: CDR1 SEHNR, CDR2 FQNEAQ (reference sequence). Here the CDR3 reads CASSLPDRGNYGYTF. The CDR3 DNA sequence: TGTGCCAGCAGCTTACCCGACAGGGGGAACTATGGCTACACCTTC.

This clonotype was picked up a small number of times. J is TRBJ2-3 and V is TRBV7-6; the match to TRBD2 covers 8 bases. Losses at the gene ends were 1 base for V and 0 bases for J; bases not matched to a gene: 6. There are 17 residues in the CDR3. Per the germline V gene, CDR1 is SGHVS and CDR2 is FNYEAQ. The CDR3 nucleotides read TGTGCCAGCAGCTTAGTTGCTAGCGGGTCCAGCACAGATACGCAGTATTTT. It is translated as CASSLVASGSSTDTQYF.

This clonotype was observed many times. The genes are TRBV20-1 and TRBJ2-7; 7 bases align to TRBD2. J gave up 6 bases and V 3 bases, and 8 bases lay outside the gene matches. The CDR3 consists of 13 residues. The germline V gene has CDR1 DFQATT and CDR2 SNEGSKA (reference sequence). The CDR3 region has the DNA TGCAGTGCTAGGGGGGGAGGGACCCCCGAGCAGTACTTC. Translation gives CSARGGGTPEQYF.